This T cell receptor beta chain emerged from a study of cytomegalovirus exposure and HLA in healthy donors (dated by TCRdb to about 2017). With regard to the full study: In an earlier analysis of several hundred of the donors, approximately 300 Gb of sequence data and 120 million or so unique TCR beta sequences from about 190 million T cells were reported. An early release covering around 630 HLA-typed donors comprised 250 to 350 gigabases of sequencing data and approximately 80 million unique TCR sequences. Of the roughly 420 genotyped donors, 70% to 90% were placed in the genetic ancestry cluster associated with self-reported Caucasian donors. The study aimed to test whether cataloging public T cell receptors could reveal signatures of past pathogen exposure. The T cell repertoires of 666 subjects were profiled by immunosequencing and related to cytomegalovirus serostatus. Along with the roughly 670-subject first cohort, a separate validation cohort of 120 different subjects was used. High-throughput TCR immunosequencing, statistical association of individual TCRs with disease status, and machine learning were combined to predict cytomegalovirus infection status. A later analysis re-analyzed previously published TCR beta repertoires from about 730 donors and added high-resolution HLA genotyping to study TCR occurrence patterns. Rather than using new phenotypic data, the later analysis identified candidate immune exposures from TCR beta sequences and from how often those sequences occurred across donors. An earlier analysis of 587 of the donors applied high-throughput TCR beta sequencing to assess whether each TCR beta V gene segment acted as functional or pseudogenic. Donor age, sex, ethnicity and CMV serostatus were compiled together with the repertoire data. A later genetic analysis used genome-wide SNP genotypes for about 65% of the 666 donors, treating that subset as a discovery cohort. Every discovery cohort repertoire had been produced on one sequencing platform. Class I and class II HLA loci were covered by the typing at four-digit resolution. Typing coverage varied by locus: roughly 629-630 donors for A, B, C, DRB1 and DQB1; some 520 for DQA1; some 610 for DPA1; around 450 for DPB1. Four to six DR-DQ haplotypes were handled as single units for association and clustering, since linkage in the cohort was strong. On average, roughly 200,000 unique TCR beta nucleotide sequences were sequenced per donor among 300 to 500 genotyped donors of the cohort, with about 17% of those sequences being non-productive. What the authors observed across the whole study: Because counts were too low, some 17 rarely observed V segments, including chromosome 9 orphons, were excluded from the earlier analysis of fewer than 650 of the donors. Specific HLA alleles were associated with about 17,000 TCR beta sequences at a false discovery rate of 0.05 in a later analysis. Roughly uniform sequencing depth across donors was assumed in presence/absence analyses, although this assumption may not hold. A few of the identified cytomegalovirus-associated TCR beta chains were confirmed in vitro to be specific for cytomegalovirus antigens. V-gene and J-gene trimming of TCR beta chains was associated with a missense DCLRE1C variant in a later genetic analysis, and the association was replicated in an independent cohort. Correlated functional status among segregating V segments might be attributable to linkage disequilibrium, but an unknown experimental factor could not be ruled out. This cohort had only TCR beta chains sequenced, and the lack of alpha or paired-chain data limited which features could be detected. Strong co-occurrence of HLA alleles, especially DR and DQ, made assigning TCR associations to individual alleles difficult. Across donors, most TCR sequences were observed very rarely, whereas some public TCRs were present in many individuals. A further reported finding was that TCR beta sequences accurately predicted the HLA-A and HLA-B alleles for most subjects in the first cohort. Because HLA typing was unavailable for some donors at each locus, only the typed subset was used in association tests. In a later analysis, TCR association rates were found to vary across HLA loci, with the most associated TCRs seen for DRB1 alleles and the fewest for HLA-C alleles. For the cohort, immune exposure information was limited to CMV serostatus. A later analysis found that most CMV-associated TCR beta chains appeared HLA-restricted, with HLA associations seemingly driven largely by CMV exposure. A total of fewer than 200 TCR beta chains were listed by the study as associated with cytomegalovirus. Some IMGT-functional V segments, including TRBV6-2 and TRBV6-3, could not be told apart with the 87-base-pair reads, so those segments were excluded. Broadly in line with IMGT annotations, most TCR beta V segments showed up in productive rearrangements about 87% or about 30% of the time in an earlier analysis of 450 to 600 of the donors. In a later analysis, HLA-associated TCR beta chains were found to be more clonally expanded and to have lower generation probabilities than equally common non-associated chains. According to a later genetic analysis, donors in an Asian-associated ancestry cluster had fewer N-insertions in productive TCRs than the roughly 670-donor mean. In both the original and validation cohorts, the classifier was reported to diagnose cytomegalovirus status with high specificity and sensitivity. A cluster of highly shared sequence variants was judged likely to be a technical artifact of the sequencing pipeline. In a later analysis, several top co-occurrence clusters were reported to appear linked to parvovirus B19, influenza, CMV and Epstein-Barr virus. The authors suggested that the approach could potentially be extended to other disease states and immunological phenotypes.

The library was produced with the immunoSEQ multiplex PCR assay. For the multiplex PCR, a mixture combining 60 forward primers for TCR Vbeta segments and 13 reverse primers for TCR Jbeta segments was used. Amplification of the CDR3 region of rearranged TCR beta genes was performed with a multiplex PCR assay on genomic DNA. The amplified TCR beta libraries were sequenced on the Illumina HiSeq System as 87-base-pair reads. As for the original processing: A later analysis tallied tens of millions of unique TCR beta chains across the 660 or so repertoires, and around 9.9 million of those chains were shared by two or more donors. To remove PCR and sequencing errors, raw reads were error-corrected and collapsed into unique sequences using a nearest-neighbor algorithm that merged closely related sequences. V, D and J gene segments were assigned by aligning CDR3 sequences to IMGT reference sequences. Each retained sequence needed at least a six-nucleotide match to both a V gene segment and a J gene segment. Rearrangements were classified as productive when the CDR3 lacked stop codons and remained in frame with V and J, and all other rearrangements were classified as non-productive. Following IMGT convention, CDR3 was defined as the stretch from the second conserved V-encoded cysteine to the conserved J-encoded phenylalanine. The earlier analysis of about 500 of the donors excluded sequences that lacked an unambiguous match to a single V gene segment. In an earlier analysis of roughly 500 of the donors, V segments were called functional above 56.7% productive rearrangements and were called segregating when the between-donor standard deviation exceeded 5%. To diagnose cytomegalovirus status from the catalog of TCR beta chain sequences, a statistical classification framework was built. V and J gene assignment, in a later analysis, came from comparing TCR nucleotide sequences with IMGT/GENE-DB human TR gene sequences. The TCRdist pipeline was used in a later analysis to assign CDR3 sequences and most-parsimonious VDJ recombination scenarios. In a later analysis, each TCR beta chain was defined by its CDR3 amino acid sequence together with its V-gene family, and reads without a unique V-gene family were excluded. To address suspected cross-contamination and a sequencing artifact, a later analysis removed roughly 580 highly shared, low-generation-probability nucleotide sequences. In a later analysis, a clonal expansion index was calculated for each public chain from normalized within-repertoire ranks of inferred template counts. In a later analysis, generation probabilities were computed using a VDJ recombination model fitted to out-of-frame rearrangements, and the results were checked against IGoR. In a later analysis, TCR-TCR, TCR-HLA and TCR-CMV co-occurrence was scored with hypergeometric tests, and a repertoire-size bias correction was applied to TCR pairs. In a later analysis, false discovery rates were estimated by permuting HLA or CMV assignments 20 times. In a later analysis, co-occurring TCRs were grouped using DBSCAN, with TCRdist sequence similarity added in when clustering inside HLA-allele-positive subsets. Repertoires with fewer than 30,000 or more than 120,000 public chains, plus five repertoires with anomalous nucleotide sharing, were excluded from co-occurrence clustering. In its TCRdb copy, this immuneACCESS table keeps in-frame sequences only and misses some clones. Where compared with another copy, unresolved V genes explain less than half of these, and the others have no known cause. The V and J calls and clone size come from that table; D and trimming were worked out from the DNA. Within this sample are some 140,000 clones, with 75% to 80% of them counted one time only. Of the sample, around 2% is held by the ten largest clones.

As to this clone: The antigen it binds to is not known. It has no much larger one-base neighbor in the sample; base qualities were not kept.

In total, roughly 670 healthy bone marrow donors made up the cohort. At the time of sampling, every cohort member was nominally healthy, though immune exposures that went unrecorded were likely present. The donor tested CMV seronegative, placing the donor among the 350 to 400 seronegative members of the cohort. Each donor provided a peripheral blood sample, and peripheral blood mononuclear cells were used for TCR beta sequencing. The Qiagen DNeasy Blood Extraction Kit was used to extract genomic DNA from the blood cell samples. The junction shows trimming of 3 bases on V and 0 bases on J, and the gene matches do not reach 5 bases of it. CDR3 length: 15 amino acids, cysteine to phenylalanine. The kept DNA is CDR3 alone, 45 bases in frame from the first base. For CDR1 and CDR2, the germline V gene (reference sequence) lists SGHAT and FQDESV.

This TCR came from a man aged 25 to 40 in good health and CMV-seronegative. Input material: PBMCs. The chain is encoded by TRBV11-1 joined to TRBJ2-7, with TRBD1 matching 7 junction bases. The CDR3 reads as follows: CASSFRQGSSYEQYF. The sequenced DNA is TGTGCCAGCAGCTTTAGACAGGGAAGCTCCTACGAGCAGTACTTC.